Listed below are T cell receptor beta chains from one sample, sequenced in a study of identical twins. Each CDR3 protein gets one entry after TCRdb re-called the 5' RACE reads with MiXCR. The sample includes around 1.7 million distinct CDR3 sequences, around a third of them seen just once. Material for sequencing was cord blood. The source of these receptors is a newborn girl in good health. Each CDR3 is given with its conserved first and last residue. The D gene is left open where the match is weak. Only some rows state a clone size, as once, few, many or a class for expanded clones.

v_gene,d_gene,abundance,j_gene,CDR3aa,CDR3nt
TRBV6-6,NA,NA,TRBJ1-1,CASSLIRGAMNTEAFF,TGTGCCAGCAGCCTGATCAGGGGCGCTATGAACACTGAAGCTTTCTTT
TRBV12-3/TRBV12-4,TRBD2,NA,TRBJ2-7,CASRLAEPYEQYF,TGTGCCAGCCGACTAGCGGAACCCTACGAGCAGTACTTC
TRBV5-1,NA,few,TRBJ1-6,CASSLVGPQIYNSPLHF,TGCGCCAGCAGCTTGGTGGGGCCTCAAATCTATAATTCACCCCTCCACTTT
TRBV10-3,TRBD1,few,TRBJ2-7,CAISVLGQGLHYEQYF,TGTGCCATCAGTGTGTTAGGACAGGGGTTGCACTACGAGCAGTACTTC
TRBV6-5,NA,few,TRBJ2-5,CASSYSIPGRETQYF,TGTGCCAGCAGTTACTCGATCCCAGGGAGAGAGACCCAGTACTTC
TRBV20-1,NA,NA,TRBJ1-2,CSARRLAGAYGYTF,TGCAGTGCTAGGAGGTTGGCAGGGGCCTATGGCTACACCTTC
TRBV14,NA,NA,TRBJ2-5,CASSQGQSNEQYF,TGTGCCAGCAGCCAAGGTCAGTCCAATGAGCAGTACTTC
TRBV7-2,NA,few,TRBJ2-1,CASSLKLVLPDEQFF,TGTGCCAGCAGCTTAAAACTGGTACTACCGGATGAGCAGTTCTTC
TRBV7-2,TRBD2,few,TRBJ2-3,CASSLTSASSTDTQYF,TGTGCCAGCAGCCTAACTAGCGCCTCTAGCACAGATACGCAGTATTTT
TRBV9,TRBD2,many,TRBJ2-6,CASSVELADLSGANVLTF,TGTGCCAGCAGCGTAGAACTAGCGGACCTTTCTGGGGCCAACGTCCTGACTTTC
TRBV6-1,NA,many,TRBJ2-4,CASSEVRAASAKNIQYF,TGTGCCAGCAGTGAAGTAAGGGCAGCTTCAGCCAAAAACATTCAGTACTTC
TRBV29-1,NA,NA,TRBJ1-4,CSVRVSISTNEKLFF,TGCAGCGTCCGGGTCTCAATTTCAACTAATGAAAAACTGTTTTTT
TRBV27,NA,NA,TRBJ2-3,CASSLSLDGRAQYF,TGTGCCAGCAGTTTATCCCTAGACGGTAGGGCGCAGTATTTT
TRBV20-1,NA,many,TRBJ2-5,CSASSSYEETQYF,TGCAGTGCTAGTTCTAGCTATGAAGAGACCCAGTACTTC
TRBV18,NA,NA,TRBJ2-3,CASAPATDTQYF,TGTGCCAGCGCACCGGCCACAGATACGCAGTATTTT
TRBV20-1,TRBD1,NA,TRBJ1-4,CSARQGGNEKLFF,TGCAGTGCCCGACAGGGAGGCAATGAAAAACTGTTTTTT
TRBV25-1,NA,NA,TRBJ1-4,CASSEYGSTFEKLFF,TGTGCCAGCAGTGAATACGGCAGTACCTTTGAAAAACTGTTTTTT
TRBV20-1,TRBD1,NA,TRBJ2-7,CSASEGTGDEQYF,TGCAGTGCTAGTGAGGGGACAGGGGACGAGCAGTACTTC
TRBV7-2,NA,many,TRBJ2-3,CASSLFTTDTQYF,TGTGCCAGCAGCTTATTTACCACAGATACGCAGTATTTT
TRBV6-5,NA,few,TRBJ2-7,CASSYGTEQYF,TGTGCCAGCAGTTACGGGACCGAGCAGTACTTC
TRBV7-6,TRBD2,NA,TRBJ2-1,CASSIPTSGLGYDEQFF,TGTGCCAGCAGCATCCCGACTAGCGGGCTGGGGTACGATGAGCAGTTCTTC
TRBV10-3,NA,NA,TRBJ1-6,CAIRGEAGRHSPLHF,TGTGCCATCAGGGGGGAAGCCGGGAGGCATTCACCCCTCCACTTT
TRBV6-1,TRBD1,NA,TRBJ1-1,CASSGRRGGDTEAFF,TGTGCCAGCAGTGGCCGCAGGGGGGGGGACACTGAAGCTTTCTTT
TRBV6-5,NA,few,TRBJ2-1,CASRGQGKVDEQFF,TGTGCCAGCAGAGGGCAGGGAAAGGTCGATGAGCAGTTCTTC
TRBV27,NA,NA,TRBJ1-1,CASGLSANTEAFF,TGTGCCAGCGGTCTTTCGGCGAACACTGAAGCTTTCTTT
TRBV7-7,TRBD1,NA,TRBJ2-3,CASSSRTGAGDTQYF,TGTGCCAGCAGCTCCCGGACAGGGGCAGGAGATACGCAGTATTTT
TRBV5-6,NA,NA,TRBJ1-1,CASSQGPGGEAFF,TGTGCCAGCAGCCAGGGTCCGGGAGGTGAAGCTTTCTTT
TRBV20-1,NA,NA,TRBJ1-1,CSARGTRRNTEAFF,TGCAGTGCTAGAGGGACTAGGAGGAACACTGAAGCTTTCTTT
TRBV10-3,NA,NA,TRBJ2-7,CAISEYGSEQYF,TGTGCCATCAGTGAGTACGGGAGCGAGCAGTACTTC
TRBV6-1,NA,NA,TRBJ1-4,CASSRWATAAPNEKLFF,TGTGCCAGCAGTCGGTGGGCCACCGCGGCACCTAATGAAAAACTGTTTTTT
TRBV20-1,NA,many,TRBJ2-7,CSPKVGTPPYEQYF,TGCAGTCCCAAAGTCGGGACTCCCCCCTACGAGCAGTACTTC
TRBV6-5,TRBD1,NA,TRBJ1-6,CASSNGDRGNSPLHF,TGTGCCAGCAGTAACGGGGACAGGGGAAATTCACCCCTCCACTTT
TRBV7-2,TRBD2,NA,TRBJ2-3,CASSLARFRAGGGDTQYF,TGTGCCAGCAGCTTAGCTCGATTTCGGGCGGGGGGCGGTGATACGCAGTATTTT
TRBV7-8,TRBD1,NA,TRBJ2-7,CASSLSPRSGGESYEQYF,TGTGCCAGCAGCTTATCCCCCCGGTCAGGGGGCGAGTCCTACGAGCAGTACTTC
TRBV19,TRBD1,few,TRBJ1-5,CATRQGAQPQHF,TGTGCCACCCGACAGGGTGCTCAGCCCCAGCATTTT
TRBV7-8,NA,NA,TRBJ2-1,CASSLWLALNKQFF,TGTGCCAGCAGCTTATGGCTAGCACTCAATAAGCAGTTCTTC
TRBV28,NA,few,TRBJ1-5,CASSPPPRNQPQHF,TGTGCCAGCAGTCCGCCCCCCAGAAATCAGCCCCAGCATTTT
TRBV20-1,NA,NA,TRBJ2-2,CSAPPPNTGELFF,TGCAGTGCTCCACCTCCGAACACCGGGGAGCTGTTTTTT
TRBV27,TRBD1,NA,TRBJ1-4,CATRTGVATNEKLFF,TGTGCCACCCGGACAGGGGTGGCGACTAATGAAAAACTGTTTTTT
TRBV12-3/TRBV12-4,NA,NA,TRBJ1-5,CASSFGRGPPQHF,TGTGCCAGCAGTTTTGGCCGGGGTCCGCCCCAGCATTTT
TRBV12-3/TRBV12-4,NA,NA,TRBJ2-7,CASDAGPQYF,TGTGCCAGTGATGCGGGGCCGCAGTACTTC
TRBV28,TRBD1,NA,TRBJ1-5,CASSPGGQGAWQPQHF,TGTGCCAGCAGTCCAGGAGGACAGGGGGCATGGCAGCCCCAGCATTTT
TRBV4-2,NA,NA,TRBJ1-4,CASSQAKGRNEKLFF,TGTGCCAGCAGCCAAGCTAAAGGACGGAATGAAAAACTGTTTTTT
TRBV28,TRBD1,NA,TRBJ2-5,CASSKADRAETQYF,TGTGCCAGCAGTAAGGCCGACAGGGCGGAGACCCAGTACTTC
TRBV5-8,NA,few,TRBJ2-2,CASSLHHTGELFF,TGTGCCAGCAGCTTGCATCACACCGGGGAGCTGTTTTTT
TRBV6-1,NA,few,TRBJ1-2,CASRVPRLNYGYTF,TGTGCCAGCAGGGTTCCGCGCTTAAACTATGGCTACACCTTC
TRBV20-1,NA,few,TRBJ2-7,CSASQDGRPLGEQYF,TGCAGTGCTAGTCAAGACGGCCGACCCTTGGGGGAGCAGTACTTC
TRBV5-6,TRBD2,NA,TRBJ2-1,CASSNLAGYYNEQFF,TGTGCCAGCAGCAATCTAGCGGGGTACTACAATGAGCAGTTCTTC
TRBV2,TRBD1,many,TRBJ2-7,CASKLDRGHEQYF,TGTGCCAGCAAACTGGACAGGGGGCACGAGCAGTACTTC
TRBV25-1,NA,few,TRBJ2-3,CASSERGGIRTDTQYF,TGTGCCAGCAGTGAGAGGGGGGGAATCAGGACAGATACGCAGTATTTT
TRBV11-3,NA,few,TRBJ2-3,CASSPLQGTQYF,TGTGCCAGCAGTCCTCTGCAGGGCACGCAGTATTTT
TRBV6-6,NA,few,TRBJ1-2,CASRRDGGYGYTF,TGTGCCAGCAGGCGGGACGGGGGATATGGCTACACCTTC
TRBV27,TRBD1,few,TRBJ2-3,CASSFRDRGTQYF,TGTGCCAGCAGTTTCCGTGACAGGGGTACGCAGTATTTT
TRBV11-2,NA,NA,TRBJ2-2,CASSSYRDPGELFF,TGTGCCAGCAGCTCTTACAGGGACCCCGGGGAGCTGTTTTTT
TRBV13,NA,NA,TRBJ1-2,CASSSWRGGYTF,TGTGCCAGCAGCTCCTGGCGGGGTGGCTACACCTTC
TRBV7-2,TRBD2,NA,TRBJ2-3,CASSRRTSGVIRTDTQYF,TGTGCCAGCAGCAGACGGACTAGCGGAGTTATTCGCACAGATACGCAGTATTTT
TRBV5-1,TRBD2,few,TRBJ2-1,CASSLGTSGRPWNEQFF,TGCGCCAGCAGCTTGGGGACTAGCGGGAGGCCCTGGAATGAGCAGTTCTTC
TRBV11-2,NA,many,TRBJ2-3,CASSAQGDTQYF,TGTGCCAGCAGCGCGCAGGGAGATACGCAGTATTTT
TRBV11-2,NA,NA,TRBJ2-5,CASSPGIGRETQYF,TGTGCCAGCAGCCCGGGGATTGGGCGGGAGACCCAGTACTTC